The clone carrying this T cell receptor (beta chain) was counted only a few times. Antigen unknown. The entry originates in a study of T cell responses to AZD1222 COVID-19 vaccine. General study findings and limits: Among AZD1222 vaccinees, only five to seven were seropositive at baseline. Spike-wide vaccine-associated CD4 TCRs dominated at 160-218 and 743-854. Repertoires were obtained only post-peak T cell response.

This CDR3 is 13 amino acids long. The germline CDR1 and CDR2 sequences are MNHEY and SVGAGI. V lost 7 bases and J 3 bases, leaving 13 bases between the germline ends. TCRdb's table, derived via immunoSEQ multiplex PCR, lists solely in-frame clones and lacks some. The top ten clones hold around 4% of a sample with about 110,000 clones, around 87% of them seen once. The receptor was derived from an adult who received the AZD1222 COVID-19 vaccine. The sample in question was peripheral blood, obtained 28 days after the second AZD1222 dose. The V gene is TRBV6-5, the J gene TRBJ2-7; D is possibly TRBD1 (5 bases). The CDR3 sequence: CASIRKGVYEQYF. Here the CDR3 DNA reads TGTGCCAGCATAAGAAAAGGGGTCTACGAGCAGTACTTC.